This TCR beta chain was captured in a study of blood T cells in healthy people across ages. Donors each provided about 10 milliliters of peripheral blood. The use of a sample-barcoded 5' primer and a J-beta primer mix characterized a second PCR of about 7 to 12 cycles. TCRdb analysed the 5' RACE reads with MiXCR anew, one entry per CDR3 protein. The table has about 680,000 distinct CDR3 sequences, approximately 50% seen once; the top ten hold roughly a third. The ends lost 6 bases at V and 3 bases at J; junction bases unmatched: 11. CDR1 and CDR2 (germline): DFQATT, SNEGSKA (reference sequence). This CDR3 is built from 17 residues.

The receptor was derived from a woman aged 55-69 years in good health. This sequence joins TRBV20-1 and TRBJ2-1; the match to TRBD2 covers 13 bases. The specimen was blood. The CDR3 nucleotides read TGCAGTGCCCCGGGACTAGCGGGAACCCCCCACTACAATGAGCAGTTCTTC. It specifies CSAPGLAGTPHYNEQFF.